This note documents a single TCR beta chain sequence. The data belong to a study of blood T cell repertoires in COVID-19. Study overall: Samples came from the United States, Italy and Spain, spanning acute and convalescent COVID-19.

In the original workflow: Amplification from reference gene primers served as the basis for estimated nucleated cell counts. TCRdb's copy holds only in-frame clones and misses some; the assay was immunoSEQ multiplex PCR. The D gene and trimming were derived from the DNA, and the V and J assignments and clone size from that table. The sample carries under 300,000 clones, roughly 91% recorded once. Deletions cut 7 bases from V and 7 bases from J, with 14 bases between. In germline, CDR1 is MDHEN, CDR2 SYDVKM. The CDR3 totals 14 residues. The chain couples TRBV28 to TRBJ1-6, with D maybe TRBD1 (6 bases). This sequence originates from a woman aged 40-49 years who had recovered from COVID-19. The specimen sequenced was peripheral blood. The CDR3 is CASKGGPKNSPLHF. As DNA, the CDR3 is TGTGCCAGCAAGGGGGGGCCCAAAAATTCACCCCTCCACTTT.